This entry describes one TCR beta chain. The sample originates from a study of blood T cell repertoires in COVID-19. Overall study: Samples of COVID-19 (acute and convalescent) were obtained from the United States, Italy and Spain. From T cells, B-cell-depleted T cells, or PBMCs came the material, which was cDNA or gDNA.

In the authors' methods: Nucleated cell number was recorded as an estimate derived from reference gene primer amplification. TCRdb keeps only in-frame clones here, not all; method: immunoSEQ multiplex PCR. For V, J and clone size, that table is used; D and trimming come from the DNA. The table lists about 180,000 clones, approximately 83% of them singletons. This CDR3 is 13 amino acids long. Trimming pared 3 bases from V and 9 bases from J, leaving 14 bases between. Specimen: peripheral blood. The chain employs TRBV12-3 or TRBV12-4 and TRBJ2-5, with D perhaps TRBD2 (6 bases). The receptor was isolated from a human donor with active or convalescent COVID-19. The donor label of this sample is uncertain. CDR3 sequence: CASSLGLPGAQYF. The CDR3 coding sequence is TGTGCCAGCAGTTTGGGTCTTCCGGGGGCCCAGTACTTC.